This TCR beta chain was sequenced for a study of blood T cell repertoires in COVID-19. As for the study in general: Sites across the United States, Italy and Spain contributed samples from acute and convalescent COVID-19. T cells, B-cell-depleted T cells, or PBMCs provided the cDNA or gDNA that served as material.

The authors' processing: Reference gene primers were amplified, and this amplification served to estimate nucleated cell counts. Here immunoSEQ multiplex PCR was the method, and the copy in TCRdb shows in-frame clones only, minus some. D and trimming were read from the DNA, whereas the V and J calls and clone size are those reported in that table. The top ten hold about 0.99% of the sample, which has under 300,000 clones, 70% to 90% seen once. Sample: peripheral blood. This receptor was obtained from a woman aged 40 to 50 who had recovered from COVID-19.

The CDR3 DNA reads TGTGCCAGCAGCGACCCCCGGGCGGGAGGGCCGGGGACCGGGGAGCTGTTTTTT. It encodes CASSDPRAGGPGTGELFF. V and J are TRBV9 and TRBJ2-2; TRBD2 agrees at 9 bases. Trimming removed 3 bases from V and 5 bases from J; junction bases left unmatched: 14. The CDR3 is 18 amino acids. CDR1 and CDR2 from the germline V gene are SGDLS and YYNGEE. The full variable domain, completed using reference TRBV9 and TRBJ2-2, is DSGVTQTPKHLITATGQRVTLRCSPRSGDLSVYWYQQSLDQGLQFLIQYYNGEERAKGNILERFSAQQFPDLHSELNLSSLELGDSALYFCASSDPRAGGPGTGELFFGEGSRLTVL.